The 9 T cell receptor beta chains presented below share a single source sample, sequenced in a study of OX40 agonist ivuxolimab in advanced cancers. Clones were sequenced by immunoSEQ multiplex PCR, and TCRdb holds only the in-frame ones, with some missing. The table lists about 52,000 clones, 85% to 95% of them singletons, with around 26% in the top ten. This sample comprised CD4+ or CD8+ T cells sorted from blood, obtained in a trial of the OX40 agonist ivuxolimab. Every receptor here comes from an adult with an advanced solid tumor such as melanoma, head and neck, liver or kidney cancer.

The chain carries TRBV5-5 and TRBJ2-2, with no clear D. Germline values: CDR1 SGHKS, CDR2 YYEKEE (reference sequence). CDR3 length: 13 residues. V lost 5 bases, J lost 6 bases, and 11 bases lay in between. The DNA for the CDR3 is TGTGCCAGCAGATCGACGGAATCCGGGGAGCTGTTTTTT. Its protein product is CASRSTESGELFF.

This chain connects TRBV4-2 to TRBJ2-7; maybe TRBD1 (5 bases). Trimming removed 0 bases from V and 1 base from J, with 10 bases in between. This CDR3 is 15 amino acids long. Per germline, CDR1 LGHNA and CDR2 YNFKEQ. The CDR3 spells CASSQEVAGSYEQYF. In DNA, the CDR3 is TGTGCCAGCAGCCAAGAAGTTGCAGGGTCCTACGAGCAGTACTTC.

This chain connects TRBV27 to TRBJ2-5; D may match TRBD1 or TRBD2 (5 bases each). The CDR3 contains 12 residues. Per germline, CDR1 MNHEY and CDR2 SMNVEV (reference sequence). V lost 4 bases and J 5 bases, leaving 8 bases between the germline ends. CDR3 amino acids: CASSSGDETQYF. The CDR3 coding sequence is TGTGCCAGCAGTTCCGGGGACGAGACCCAGTACTTC.

The V call is TRBV11-2, the J call TRBJ2-3; 9 bases line up with TRBD2. J gave up 6 bases and V 3 bases, and 4 bases lay outside the gene matches. The CDR3 sequence is 14 residues long. Germline CDR1 and CDR2: SGHAT and FQNNGV. The CDR3 DNA sequence: TGTGCCAGCAGCTTTAGCGGGAGTTTGGATACGCAGTATTTT. Its protein product is CASSFSGSLDTQYF.

The chain carries TRBV2 and TRBJ2-7, with a weak D call TRBD2 (6 bases). The V gene lost 2 bases and the J gene lost 0 bases, with 17 bases spanning the gap. Per the germline V gene, CDR1 is SNHLY and CDR2 is FYNNEI. The CDR3 spans 17 residues. The CDR3 here is CASSETPVASVSYEQYF. In nucleotides, the CDR3 is TGTGCCAGCAGTGAAACCCCCGTGGCTAGCGTCTCCTACGAGCAGTACTTC.

This clone was recorded once. V gene TRBV7-3 combines with J gene TRBJ1-1, with 8 positions matching TRBD1. The CDR3 sequence is 15 residues long. Germline CDR1 SGHTA, CDR2 FQGTGA. Trimming at V came to 5 bases and at J to 4 bases, leaving 9 bases not matched to a gene. CDR3 amino acids: CASSAFTGGTTEAFF. In nucleotides, the CDR3 is TGTGCCAGCAGCGCCTTTACAGGGGGGACCACTGAAGCTTTCTTT.

The V gene is TRBV2, the J gene TRBJ2-6; tentatively, D is TRBD1 or TRBD2 (5 bases each). CDR1 and CDR2 from the germline V gene are SNHLY and FYNNEI. The CDR3 covers 14 residues. V dropped 10 bases and J dropped 1 base, with 11 bases sitting between them. This chain's CDR3 is CANWDGSGANVLTF. CDR3 in DNA: TGTGCCAACTGGGACGGGTCTGGGGCCAACGTCCTGACTTTC.

This chain links TRBV7-8 with TRBJ2-3; no clear D gene. Germline V gives CDR1 SGHVS, CDR2 FQNEAQ. Trimming left V 2 bases short and J 0 bases short, with 12 bases between. The CDR3 length is 16 residues. The CDR3 bases are TGTGCCAGCAGCTTAAACTTTCGGGCAAGCACAGATACGCAGTATTTT. Translating gives CASSLNFRASTDTQYF.

This clone has just a few counts. This chain connects TRBV30 to TRBJ2-7, with a possible D match to TRBD1 (6 bases). With 5 bases removed from V and 2 bases from J, the gap between germline ends came to 13 bases. Germline V lookup: CDR1 GTSNPN, CDR2 SVGIG (reference sequence). The CDR3 is 13 amino acids. The CDR3 region is CAWVMDSAYEQYF. CDR3 nucleotides: TGTGCCTGGGTAATGGACAGTGCCTACGAGCAGTACTTC.